This T cell receptor beta chain is drawn from a study of beta chain features in type 1 diabetes. Findings of the study overall: Type 1 diabetes patients had moderately but significantly shorter TCRB CDR3s in all four CD4+ subsets.

The CDR3 sequence is 13 residues long. With 2 bases removed from V and 9 bases from J, the gap between germline ends came to 11 bases. In germline, CDR1 is SGHTA, CDR2 FQGNSA. Comments on this clone: Its antigen remains unidentified.

As every portion of the isolated RNA was reverse transcribed, the sequencing read expressed TCRB transcripts. The method was immunoSEQ multiplex PCR; TCRdb's version includes in-frame clones alone and lacks a portion of them. The data show 150,000 to 200,000 clones, under 9.5% seen once. The sequence came from a man aged 18 to 35 with type 1 diabetes. The gene calls are TRBV7-2 and TRBJ2-1, with a weak D call TRBD2 (5 bases). Sequencing was done on a sample of central memory CD4+ T cells from blood. The CDR3 loop is CASSLTRESEQFF. Here the CDR3 DNA reads TGTGCCAGCAGCTTAACAAGGGAGAGTGAGCAGTTCTTC.